Presented here are 9 T cell receptor beta chains from one specimen sequenced in a study of PD-L1 blockade in urothelial cancer. Generated by immunoSEQ multiplex PCR, the TCRdb table keeps only in-frame clones and is missing some. The sample includes roughly 49,000 clones, about 86% seen only once; the top ten take roughly 22%. The time point denotes: pretreatment peripheral blood. Sequenced material: PBMCs, taken around atezolizumab (anti-PD-L1) treatment. All receptors come from a man in his 60s with urothelial cancer.

This chain uses TRBV14 with TRBJ2-3, with unresolved D. CDR3 length: 14 amino acids. Per the germline V gene, CDR1 is SGHDN and CDR2 is FVKESK. The ends were cut back, 2 bases at V and 11 bases at J, with 17 bases in the middle. CDR3 DNA sequence: TGTGCCAGCAGCCAAAGCAGGATCGCTGGTGAGCAGTATTTT. Translation: CASSQSRIAGEQYF.

This chain joins TRBV6-1 and TRBJ1-1, with 9 bases identical to TRBD1. CDR1 and CDR2 from the germline V gene are MNHNS and SASEGT. J gave up 1 base and V 6 bases, and 6 bases lay outside the gene matches. There are 15 residues in the CDR3. The CDR3 nucleotides read TGTGCCAGCAGCGAACAACAGGGGGCGAACACTGAAGCTTTCTTT. This codes for CASSEQQGANTEAFF.

The CDR3 DNA is TGTGCCAGCAGTTACTACAGGACGGATAACAATGAGCAGTTCTTC. Protein: CASSYYRTDNNEQFF. The chain is built from TRBV6-5 and TRBJ2-1, with D possibly matching TRBD1 (5 bases). CDR1 MNHEY and CDR2 SVGAGI come from the germline V gene. Trimming pared 1 base from V and 5 bases from J, leaving 12 bases between. The CDR3 extends over 15 amino acids.

The J gene is TRBJ2-2, the V gene TRBV5-1; 10 bases are a match to TRBD2. Germline V lookup: CDR1 SGHRS, CDR2 YFSETQ. The length of the CDR3 is 15 residues. V shed 0 bases and J 6 bases; nucleotides not matched to a gene: 2. The chain's CDR3 is CASSLDLAGAGELFF. DNA of the CDR3: TGCGCCAGCAGCTTGGATCTAGCGGGAGCCGGGGAGCTGTTTTTT.

This chain connects TRBV6-1 to TRBJ1-2, with D maybe TRBD1 (5 bases). The CDR3 length is 12 residues. Germline-derived CDR1 and CDR2 are MNHNS and SASEGT. Trimming took off 7 bases at V and 8 bases at J, with 14 bases between the two ends. The CDR3 bases are TGTGCCAGCACCCCATCCGGGGGAGGCTACACCTTC. This codes for CASTPSGGGYTF.

The CDR3 nucleotides are TGTGCCAGCAGCGCCCGGAGGACAGGGGAGTCCAAAAACATTCAGTACTTC. It is translated as CASSARRTGESKNIQYF. The J gene is TRBJ2-4, the V gene TRBV7-2; TRBD1 agrees at 9 bases. J gave up 2 bases and V 5 bases, and 10 bases lay outside the gene matches. The CDR3 runs to 17 residues. Germline CDR1 reads SGHTA; CDR2 reads FQGNSA. Looking up the rest from reference TRBV7-2 and TRBJ2-4 gives the full variable domain: GAGVSQSPSNKVTEKGKDVELRCDPISGHTALYWYRQSLGQGLEFLIYFQGNSAPDKSGLPSDRFSAERTGGSVSTLTIQRTQQEDSAVYLCASSARRTGESKNIQYFGAGTRLSVL.

This sequence joins TRBV2 and TRBJ2-5; 8 positions match TRBD2. The CDR3 consists of 15 residues. The germline V gene has CDR1 SNHLY and CDR2 FYNNEI. With V trimmed by 3 bases and J by 2 bases, 5 bases remained unmatched. CDR3 in amino acids: CASSDLGRGQETQYF. The CDR3 nucleotides are TGTGCCAGCAGTGATCTCGGGAGGGGGCAAGAGACCCAGTACTTC.

The chain couples TRBV30 to TRBJ2-3, with TRBD1 identical over 8 bases. The CDR3 extends over 13 amino acids. J lost 3 bases, V lost 8 bases, and 7 bases had no gene match. Germline V gene data show CDR1 as GTSNPN and CDR2 as SVGIG (reference sequence). The CDR3 loop reads CAGSRGLTDTQYF. The CDR3 DNA reads TGTGCCGGATCCAGGGGGCTGACAGATACGCAGTATTTT.

The gene calls are TRBV18 and TRBJ2-7; 7 positions agree with TRBD1. Looked up from germline, CDR1 is KGHSH and CDR2 is LQKENI. Unmatched junction bases numbered 5, after V lost 8 bases and J lost 4 bases. The CDR3 contains 12 residues. DNA of the CDR3: TGTGCCAGCCGGGACAGAGTTTACGAGCAGTACTTC. Protein: CASRDRVYEQYF. Using reference TRBV18 and TRBJ2-7 for the parts outside the CDR3, the full variable domain is NAGVMQNPRHLVRRRGQEARLRCSPMKGHSHVYWYRQLPEEGLKFMVYLQKENIIDESGMPKERFSAEFPKEGPSILRIQQVVRGDSAAYFCASRDRVYEQYFGPGTRLTVT.